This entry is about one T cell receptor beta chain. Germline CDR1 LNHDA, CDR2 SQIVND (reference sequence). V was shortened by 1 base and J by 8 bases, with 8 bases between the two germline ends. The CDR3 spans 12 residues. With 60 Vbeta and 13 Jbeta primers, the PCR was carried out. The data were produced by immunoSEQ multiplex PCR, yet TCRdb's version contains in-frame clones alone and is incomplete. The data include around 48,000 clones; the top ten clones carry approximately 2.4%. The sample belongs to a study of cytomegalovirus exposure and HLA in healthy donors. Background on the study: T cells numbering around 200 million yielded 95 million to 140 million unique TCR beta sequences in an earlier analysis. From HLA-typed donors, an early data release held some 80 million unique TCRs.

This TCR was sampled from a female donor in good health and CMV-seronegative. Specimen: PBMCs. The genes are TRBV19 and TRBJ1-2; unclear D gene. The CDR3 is CASSIGGRGYTF. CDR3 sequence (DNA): TGTGCCAGTAGTATAGGCGGGCGGGGCTACACCTTC.